A selection of T cell receptor beta chains follows, all from one sample in a study of T cells in Graves' hyperthyroidism and ophthalmopathy. TCRdb ran MiXCR on the multiplex PCR reads and lists one entry per CDR3 protein. In the table there are under 400,000 distinct CDR3 sequences, around a sixth of which are singletons. Specimen: blood. These receptors came from a woman aged 18-30 years with Graves' hyperthyroidism that later progressed to Graves' ophthalmopathy. Each CDR3 is given with its conserved first and last residue. The D gene is left open where the match is weak. Not every row has a clone size; where given, it reads once, few, many or a size class.

D,size,J,V,CDR3,DNA
TRBD1,many,TRBJ2-4,TRBV28,CASSRGQGNIQYF,TGTGCCAGCAGTAGGGGACAGGGTAATATTCAGTACTTC
NA,NA,TRBJ2-1,TRBV5-1,CASSLAGGRTIFYNEQFF,TGCGCCAGCAGCTTGGCAGGAGGAAGGACAATATTCTACAATGAGCAGTTCTTC
NA,NA,TRBJ2-2,TRBV5-1,CASSLLIGAGELFF,TGCGCCAGCAGCTTGTTGATAGGGGCCGGGGAGCTGTTTTTT
TRBD2,NA,TRBJ2-7,TRBV6-2/TRBV6-3,CASSPPGGHSSREQYF,TGTGCCAGCAGTCCCCCGGGGGGGCATAGCAGCAGAGAGCAGTACTTC
NA,once,TRBJ1-1,TRBV13,CASSLEGVAEAFF,TGTGCCAGCAGCTTAGAGGGGGTGGCTGAAGCTTTCTTT
TRBD2,NA,TRBJ2-7,TRBV3-1,CASSPFLSGRARNEQYF,TGTGCCAGCAGCCCTTTTCTTAGCGGGAGGGCCAGGAACGAGCAGTACTTC
NA,many,TRBJ1-2,TRBV29-1,CSVGSRGEGYTF,TGCAGCGTTGGGTCTCGGGGGGAAGGCTACACCTTC
TRBD1,many,TRBJ1-6,TRBV27,CASRPGTGASPLHF,TGTGCCAGCAGACCCGGGACAGGGGCTTCACCCCTCCACTTT
NA,NA,TRBJ2-2,TRBV24-1,CATSDAGLVAGELFF,TGTGCCACCAGTGACGCCGGACTGGTCGCCGGGGAGCTGTTTTTT
NA,NA,TRBJ2-5,TRBV2,CASRLRETSTQETQYF,TGTGCCAGCAGGTTGAGGGAGACCTCAACCCAAGAGACCCAGTACTTC
TRBD2,NA,TRBJ2-7,TRBV27,CASSVKLAIDEQYF,TGTGCCAGCAGTGTCAAACTAGCGATCGACGAGCAGTACTTC
TRBD1,many,TRBJ1-1,TRBV6-1,CASSMTRTGGTEAFF,TGTGCCAGCAGTATGACCCGGACAGGGGGGACTGAAGCTTTCTTT
NA,NA,TRBJ2-7,TRBV7-8,CASSLVSGAHEQYF,TGTGCCAGCAGCTTAGTGTCGGGGGCCCACGAGCAGTACTTC
TRBD1,NA,TRBJ1-5,TRBV5-1,CASSAPRDSGSNQPQHF,TGCGCCAGCAGCGCGCCCCGGGACAGTGGAAGCAATCAGCCCCAGCATTTT
TRBD1,NA,TRBJ2-5,TRBV6-2/TRBV6-3,CASSYIWAGGPLVQETQYF,TGTGCCAGCAGTTACATATGGGCAGGGGGTCCGCTCGTACAAGAGACCCAGTACTTC
NA,many,TRBJ2-7,TRBV27,CASSRAFSYEQYF,TGTGCCAGCAGTAGGGCTTTCTCCTACGAGCAGTACTTC
NA,many,TRBJ1-2,TRBV19,CASRRAIANYGYTF,TGTGCCAGTAGAAGGGCCATAGCTAACTATGGCTACACCTTC
TRBD2,many,TRBJ2-3,TRBV20-1,CSASGPKQPGLAADTQYF,TGCAGTGCTAGTGGTCCCAAACAACCCGGACTAGCGGCAGATACGCAGTATTTT
TRBD1,few,TRBJ1-5,TRBV28,CASSLQGARNQPQHF,TGTGCCAGCAGTTTACAGGGGGCGAGAAATCAGCCCCAGCATTTT
NA,few,TRBJ1-5,TRBV2,CASTSGWGSNQPQHF,TGTGCCAGCACCTCCGGATGGGGGAGCAATCAGCCCCAGCATTTT
NA,NA,TRBJ2-5,TRBV20-1,CSASVGQQETQYF,TGCAGTGCTAGTGTCGGACAGCAAGAGACCCAGTACTTC
TRBD1,few,TRBJ1-6,TRBV28,CASSFLQGVGSPLHF,TGTGCCAGCAGTTTTTTACAGGGGGTCGGTTCACCCCTCCACTTT
NA,many,TRBJ1-1,TRBV27,CASSPKAYTEAFF,TGTGCCAGCAGTCCCAAAGCCTACACTGAAGCTTTCTTT
TRBD2,many,TRBJ2-7,TRBV20-1,CSGGGRENYEQYF,TGCAGTGGGGGCGGGCGGGAGAACTACGAGCAGTACTTC
TRBD2,NA,TRBJ2-7,TRBV12-3/TRBV12-4,CASSLGLTSNYEQYF,TGTGCCAGCAGTTTAGGATTGACTAGCAACTACGAGCAGTACTTC
NA,NA,TRBJ2-4,TRBV7-2,CASSTLGGKTQAKNIQYF,TGTGCCAGCAGCACTCTGGGCGGGAAAACACAAGCCAAAAACATTCAGTACTTC
NA,many,TRBJ1-4,TRBV6-1,CASSGLLVEKLFF,TGTGCCAGCAGTGGCCTCCTGGTGGAAAAACTGTTTTTT
NA,NA,TRBJ2-3,TRBV19,CASSIDAMGTQYF,TGTGCCAGTAGTATAGATGCTATGGGTACGCAGTATTTT
NA,many,TRBJ1-2,TRBV28,CASRTGPNYGYTF,TGTGCCAGCAGGACCGGTCCTAACTATGGCTACACCTTC
NA,few,TRBJ2-1,TRBV5-1,CASSPEAKGSDEQFF,TGCGCCAGCAGCCCAGAGGCCAAGGGGTCTGATGAGCAGTTCTTC
NA,many,TRBJ1-1,TRBV5-1,CASSLEGPGQSAEAFF,TGCGCCAGCAGCTTAGAGGGGCCAGGGCAAAGCGCTGAAGCTTTCTTT
NA,NA,TRBJ1-2,TRBV11-3,CASSLGLYRTGLSNYGYAF,TGTGCCAGCAGCTTAGGCCTGTATAGGACGGGGCTGTCTAACTATGGCTACGCCTTC
NA,many,TRBJ1-1,TRBV6-2/TRBV6-3,CASSAGGKAGHAEAFF,TGTGCCAGCAGCGCCGGGGGAAAAGCGGGACACGCTGAAGCTTTCTTT
NA,few,TRBJ2-5,TRBV3-1,CASSRKEAHLRGETQYF,TGTGCCAGCAGCCGCAAGGAGGCACATCTGAGGGGAGAGACCCAGTACTTC
NA,few,TRBJ2-1,TRBV20-1,CSARPLGGMAEQFF,TGCAGTGCCCGCCCACTAGGAGGAATGGCTGAGCAGTTCTTC
NA,few,TRBJ1-5,TRBV19,CASSIRMNQPQHF,TGTGCCAGTAGTATCCGTATGAATCAGCCCCAGCATTTT
TRBD2,NA,TRBJ2-2,TRBV6-2/TRBV6-3,CASSYWREKSGELFF,TGTGCCAGCAGTTACTGGCGGGAGAAAAGCGGGGAGCTGTTTTTT
TRBD1,NA,TRBJ2-6,TRBV6-1,CASTLRTGLSSGANVLTF,TGTGCCAGCACCCTACGGACAGGCCTTAGCTCTGGGGCCAACGTCCTGACTTTC
TRBD1,many,TRBJ1-2,TRBV6-2/TRBV6-3,CASSPGTANYGYTF,TGTGCCAGCAGTCCCGGGACAGCTAACTATGGCTACACCTTC
TRBD1,NA,TRBJ1-2,TRBV29-1,CSVGNTGTGNGYTF,TGCAGCGTTGGGAATACCGGGACAGGGAACGGCTACACCTTC
NA,many,TRBJ1-5,TRBV28,CASSLRTLAYQPQHF,TGTGCCAGCAGTTTAAGGACGTTGGCGTATCAGCCCCAGCATTTT
TRBD1,many,TRBJ2-7,TRBV18,CASSPTGQGYGEQYF,TGTGCCAGCTCACCCACGGGACAGGGGTACGGCGAGCAGTACTTC
TRBD2,few,TRBJ2-1,TRBV24-1,CATSDLLAGAYNEQFF,TGTGCCACCAGTGATTTGCTAGCGGGAGCCTACAATGAGCAGTTCTTC
TRBD1,many,TRBJ2-2,TRBV2,CASSYRPTGSSGELFF,TGTGCCAGCAGTTATAGGCCGACAGGGTCGTCCGGGGAGCTGTTTTTT
TRBD2,many,TRBJ2-3,TRBV7-2,CASSSGTTTDTQYF,TGTGCCAGCAGCTCAGGGACTACCACAGATACGCAGTATTTT